A selection of T cell receptor beta chains follows, all from one sample in a study of cytomegalovirus exposure and HLA in healthy donors. The method was immunoSEQ multiplex PCR; TCRdb's version includes in-frame clones alone and lacks a portion of them. This sample has tens of thousands of clones, with around 90% found just once. Sequencing was carried out using PBMCs. Source of these receptors: a woman between 18 and 29 years old in good health and CMV-seropositive. Each CDR3 is given with its conserved first and last residue. D genes are given only for firm matches.

CDR3 DNA: TGTGCCAGCAGTTACCTACAGGGGACCGGGGAGCTGTTTTTT
CDR3 protein: CASSYLQGTGELFF
J gene: TRBJ2-2
D gene: TRBD1
V gene: TRBV6-5

CDR3 DNA: TGTGCCAGCAGCCCCAAAGGGGCAGATCAGCCCCAGCATTTT
CDR3 protein: CASSPKGADQPQHF
J gene: TRBJ1-5
D gene: -
V gene: TRBV7-9

CDR3 DNA: TGTGCCTGGGTTCCGGGACAGGGAGATTCACCCCTCCACTTT
CDR3 protein: CAWVPGQGDSPLHF
J gene: TRBJ1-6
D gene: TRBD1
V gene: TRBV30

CDR3 DNA: TGTGCCAGCAGCTTAGCGGGGGGGCCCTACGAGCAGTACTTC
CDR3 protein: CASSLAGGPYEQYF
J gene: TRBJ2-7
D gene: -
V gene: TRBV7-9

CDR3 DNA: TGTGCCAGCAGTTACCCTACCTCCCGGGACAGGGGGCCGACCCAATACAATGAGCAGTTCTTC
CDR3 protein: CASSYPTSRDRGPTQYNEQFF
J gene: TRBJ2-1
D gene: TRBD1
V gene: TRBV6-7

CDR3 DNA: TGCGCCAGCAGCCAAGAGGGGACAGGGGAGTACGAGCAGTACTTC
CDR3 protein: CASSQEGTGEYEQYF
J gene: TRBJ2-7
D gene: TRBD1
V gene: TRBV4-1

CDR3 DNA: TGTGCCTGGAGGCGGGAACGAATGAACACTGAAGCTTTCTTT
CDR3 protein: CAWRRERMNTEAFF
J gene: TRBJ1-1
D gene: -
V gene: TRBV30

CDR3 DNA: TGTGCCAGCAGTGCCTGGGGACAGGTAGTGACAGATACGCAGTATTTT
CDR3 protein: CASSAWGQVVTDTQYF
J gene: TRBJ2-3
D gene: TRBD1
V gene: TRBV6-1

CDR3 DNA: TGTGCCAGCACCCAATCCCGGACAGACCACAATGAGCAGTTCTTC
CDR3 protein: CASTQSRTDHNEQFF
J gene: TRBJ2-1
D gene: -
V gene: TRBV7-8

CDR3 DNA: TGTGCCAGCACAACGGGGGGGTACGCAGATACGCAGTATTTT
CDR3 protein: CASTTGGYADTQYF
J gene: TRBJ2-3
D gene: TRBD2
V gene: TRBV2

CDR3 DNA: TGTGCCAGCAGTTCCGGGACAACCGTTAGCACAGATACGCAGTATTTT
CDR3 protein: CASSSGTTVSTDTQYF
J gene: TRBJ2-3
D gene: -
V gene: TRBV27